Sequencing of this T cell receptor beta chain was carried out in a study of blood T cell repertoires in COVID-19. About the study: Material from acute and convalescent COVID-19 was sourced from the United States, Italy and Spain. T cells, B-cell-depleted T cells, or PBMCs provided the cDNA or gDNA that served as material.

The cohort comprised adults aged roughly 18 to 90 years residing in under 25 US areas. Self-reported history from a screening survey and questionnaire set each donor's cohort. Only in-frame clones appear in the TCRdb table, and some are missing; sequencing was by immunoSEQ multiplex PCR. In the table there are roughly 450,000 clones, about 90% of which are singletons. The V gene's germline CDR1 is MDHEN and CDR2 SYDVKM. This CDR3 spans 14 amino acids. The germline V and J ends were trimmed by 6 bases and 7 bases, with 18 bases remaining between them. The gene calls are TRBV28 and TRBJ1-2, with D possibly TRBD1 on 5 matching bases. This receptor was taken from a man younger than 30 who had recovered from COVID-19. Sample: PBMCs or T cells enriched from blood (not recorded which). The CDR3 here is CASSLRGRGRGYTF. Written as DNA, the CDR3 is TGTGCCAGCAGCCTTCGGGGGAGGGGACGTGGCTACACCTTC.